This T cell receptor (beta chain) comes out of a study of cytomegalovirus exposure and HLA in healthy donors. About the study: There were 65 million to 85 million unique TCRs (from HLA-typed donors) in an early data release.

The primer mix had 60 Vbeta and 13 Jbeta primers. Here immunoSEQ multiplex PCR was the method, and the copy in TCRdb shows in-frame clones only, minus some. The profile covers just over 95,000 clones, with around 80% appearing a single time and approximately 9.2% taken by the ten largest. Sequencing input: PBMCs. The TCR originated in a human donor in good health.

The CDR3 sequence: CASSLGLAGADTQYF. CDR3 in DNA: TGTGCCAGCAGCTTAGGGCTAGCGGGAGCAGATACGCAGTATTTT. This chain uses TRBV7-6 with TRBJ2-3, with TRBD2 matching 10 bases. CDR1 is SGHVS, CDR2 FNYEAQ, per germline. This CDR3 is 15 amino acids long. With V trimmed by 1 base and J by 4 bases, 2 bases remained unmatched. Complete variable domain (other parts from reference TRBV7-6 and TRBJ2-3): GAGVSQSPRYKVTKRGQDVALRCDPISGHVSLYWYRQALGQGPEFLTYFNYEAQQDKSGLPNDRFSAERPEGSISTLTIQRTEQRDSAMYRCASSLGLAGADTQYFGPGTRLTVL.